Each of the 15 T cell receptor beta chains below was sequenced from the same sample in a study of blood T cell repertoires in COVID-19. TCRdb keeps only in-frame clones here, not all; method: immunoSEQ multiplex PCR. Among some 250,000 clones, about 83% were seen once, and the ten largest hold roughly 2%. Sequenced material: peripheral blood. Source of these receptors: a man aged 25-45 years who had recovered from COVID-19.

V usage is TRBV2 and J usage is TRBJ1-2; D possibly corresponds to TRBD1 (6 bases). The CDR3 is 13 amino acids. Between the trimmed V and J ends, which lost 7 bases and 2 bases, there was a span of 11 bases. The V gene's germline CDR1 is SNHLY and CDR2 FYNNEI. The CDR3, as DNA: TGTGCCAGCAAATCCGGACAGAACTATGGCTACACCTTC. It specifies CASKSGQNYGYTF.

The rearrangement links TRBV4-1 to TRBJ2-1; TRBD1 agrees at 10 bases. In germline, CDR1 is MGHRA, CDR2 YSYEKL. This CDR3 is built from 16 residues. J was trimmed by 3 bases and V by 4 bases; bases with no gene match: 6. The CDR3 DNA sequence: TGCGCCAGCAGCCGGGATCGGACAGGGGGCTACAATGAGCAGTTCTTC. This encodes CASSRDRTGGYNEQFF.

V gene TRBV28 combines with J gene TRBJ2-5, with 11 bases fitting TRBD1. Per the germline V gene, CDR1 is MDHEN and CDR2 is SYDVKM. The V gene end was trimmed by 4 bases and the J gene end by 4 bases; junction bases not matched to a gene: 5. There are 15 residues in the CDR3. The CDR3 region is CASSSGQGARETQYF. The DNA of the CDR3 is TGTGCCAGCAGTTCTGGACAGGGGGCGAGAGAGACCCAGTACTTC.

V and J are TRBV19 and TRBJ1-4; 8 nucleotides agree with TRBD1. Trimming at V came to 6 bases and at J to 0 bases, leaving 12 bases not matched to a gene. CDR1 and CDR2 (germline): LNHDA, SQIVND (reference sequence). The CDR3 consists of 18 residues. The DNA for the CDR3 is TGTGCCAGTAGCTCTTCGGGACAGGCGATAGCAACTAATGAAAAACTGTTTTTT. It translates to CASSSSGQAIATNEKLFF.

The gene calls are TRBV5-6 and TRBJ2-5, with TRBD1 matching 12 bases. From germline, CDR1 is SGHDT and CDR2 YYEEEE. The CDR3 totals 17 residues. The V segment lost 2 bases and the J segment 4 bases; nucleotides outside the gene matches: 9. The DNA of the CDR3 is TGTGCCAGCAGCTTAAGGGGCGGGACAGGGGGCGTAGAGACCCAGTACTTC. It yields the protein CASSLRGGTGGVETQYF.

As regards this clone: The identical CDR3 is also encoded by other nucleotide sequences in the sample. The V call is TRBV5-1, the J call TRBJ2-3; possibly TRBD1 for D (6 bases). Trimming removed 0 bases from V and 0 bases from J, with 8 bases in between. The CDR3 contains 15 residues. The germline CDR1 and CDR2 sequences are SGHRS and YFSETQ. The CDR3 sequence is CASSLGQGSTDTQYF. The CDR3, as DNA: TGCGCCAGCAGCTTGGGGCAGGGGAGCACAGATACGCAGTATTTT.

V is TRBV14 and J is TRBJ1-3; 10 bases agree with TRBD1. This CDR3 comprises 14 residues. Germline assignment: CDR1 SGHDN and CDR2 FVKESK. V shed 6 bases and J 2 bases; nucleotides not matched to a gene: 1. CDR3 sequence (DNA): TGTGCCAGCAGAGGACAGGGGGCTGGAAACACCATATATTTT. Protein: CASRGQGAGNTIYF.

The rearrangement uses TRBV9 and TRBJ1-1; D perhaps matches TRBD1 (6 bases). The CDR3 is made up of 13 amino acids. CDR1 SGDLS and CDR2 YYNGEE come from the germline V gene. Between the trimmed V and J ends, which lost 3 bases and 5 bases, there was a span of 11 bases. The CDR3 sequence is CASSATGSTEAFF. CDR3 in DNA: TGTGCCAGCAGCGCAACAGGGTCGACTGAAGCTTTCTTT. Full variable domain (rest looked up from reference TRBV9 and TRBJ1-1): DSGVTQTPKHLITATGQRVTLRCSPRSGDLSVYWYQQSLDQGLQFLIQYYNGEERAKGNILERFSAQQFPDLHSELNLSSLELGDSALYFCASSATGSTEAFFGQGTRLTVV.

The chain carries TRBV20-1 and TRBJ1-1; 7 nucleotides line up with TRBD1. This CDR3 is 11 amino acids long. The trim removed 6 bases at V and 10 bases at J, leaving 8 bases unmatched. Germline lookup yields CDR1 DFQATT and CDR2 SNEGSKA (reference sequence). The DNA of the CDR3 is TGCAGTGCCCGAACAGGGGTAAGAGCTTTCTTT. Its translation: CSARTGVRAFF.

V is TRBV9 and J is TRBJ1-1; TRBD1 agrees at 9 bases. The germline gives CDR1 SGDLS, CDR2 YYNGEE. V trimming: 4 bases; J trimming: 7 bases; junction bases outside the gene matches: 14. The CDR3 has 16 amino acids. The CDR3 here is CASSPTWDRERDEAFF. In DNA form, the CDR3 reads TGTGCCAGCAGCCCAACGTGGGACAGGGAAAGGGATGAAGCTTTCTTT.

The chain combines TRBV6-6 with TRBJ1-2, with a tentative D call TRBD1 (5 bases). This CDR3 is built from 14 residues. Between the trimmed V and J ends, which lost 6 bases and 3 bases, there was a span of 14 bases. Germline CDR1 and CDR2: MNHNY and SVGAGI (reference sequence). The CDR3 nucleotides are TGTGCCAGCAGGTTGGGGACGGGGGACTATGGCTACACCTTC. Protein product: CASRLGTGDYGYTF.

The genes are TRBV27 and TRBJ2-7; TRBD2 matches at 10 bases. J was trimmed by 4 bases and V by 0 bases; bases with no gene match: 0. Germline CDR1 reads MNHEY; CDR2 reads SMNVEV (reference sequence). CDR3 length: 14 amino acids. The CDR3 reads CASSLSSGGYEQYF. The CDR3 DNA follows: TGTGCCAGCAGTTTATCTAGCGGGGGGTACGAGCAGTACTTC.

A single count supports this clone. The CDR3 DNA follows: TGTGCCAGCAGCCAAGGTCACAGGGGCACTGAAGCTTTCTTT. Residues: CASSQGHRGTEAFF. The rearrangement links TRBV3-1 (or the pseudogene TRBV3-2) to TRBJ1-1; TRBD1 agrees at 7 bases. The germline V gene has CDR1 LGHDT and CDR2 YNNKEL (reference sequence). With 1 base clipped from V and 4 bases from J, the junction kept 3 bases outside the gene matches. This CDR3 spans 14 amino acids.

This clone was counted only a few times. The genes are TRBV6-1 and TRBJ1-2, with 12 positions matching TRBD1. Germline-derived CDR1 and CDR2 are MNHNS and SASEGT. The CDR3 has 16 amino acids. V was clipped by 3 bases and J by 3 bases; unmatched bases: 5. The CDR3 sequence: CASSDGTGGADYGYTF. As DNA, the CDR3 is TGTGCCAGCAGTGATGGGACAGGGGGCGCGGACTATGGCTACACCTTC.

This chain connects TRBV7-9 to TRBJ2-5; D gene unclear. V lost 3 bases, J lost 4 bases, and 3 bases lay in between. The CDR3 is 11 amino acids. Germline V gives CDR1 SEHNR, CDR2 FQNEAQ (reference sequence). CDR3 nucleotides: TGTGCCAGCAGCTTCGTAGAGACCCAGTACTTC. Its protein product is CASSFVETQYF.